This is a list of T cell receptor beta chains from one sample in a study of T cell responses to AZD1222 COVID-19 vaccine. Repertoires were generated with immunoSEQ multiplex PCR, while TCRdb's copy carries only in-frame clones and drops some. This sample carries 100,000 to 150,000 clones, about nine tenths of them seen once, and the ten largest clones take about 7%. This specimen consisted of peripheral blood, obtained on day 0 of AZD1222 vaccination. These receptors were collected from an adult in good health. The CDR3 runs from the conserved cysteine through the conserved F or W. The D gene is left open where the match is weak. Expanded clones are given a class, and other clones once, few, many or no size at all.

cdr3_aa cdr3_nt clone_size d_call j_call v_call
CASSLEGTSNTGELFF TGCGCCAGCAGCTTGGAGGGGACTTCTAACACCGGGGAGCTGTTTTTT - - TRBJ2-2 TRBV5-1
CASRRGPNTIYF TGTGCCAGCAGGAGAGGACCAAACACCATATATTTT once - TRBJ1-3 TRBV6-4
CASSVAAGGHYGYTF TGTGCCAGCAGCGTAGCGGCAGGGGGCCACTATGGCTACACCTTC - TRBD1 TRBJ1-2 TRBV9
CASSVESQGAGETQYF TGTGCCAGCAGCGTAGAATCTCAGGGGGCTGGAGAGACCCAGTACTTC - TRBD1 TRBJ2-5 TRBV9
CASRGVSEKLFF TGTGCCAGCAGAGGGGTCTCCGAAAAACTGTTTTTT - - TRBJ1-4 TRBV7-9
CASSLGVSGNTIYF TGTGCCAGCAGTTTAGGGGTATCCGGAAACACCATATATTTT - - TRBJ1-3 TRBV27
CASSGLPNTGELFF TGCGCCAGCTCAGGGTTACCGAACACCGGGGAGCTGTTTTTT - - TRBJ2-2 TRBV5-1
CATSDLTSGSSYNEQFF TGTGCCACCAGTGATTTGACTAGCGGGAGCTCCTACAATGAGCAGTTCTTC few TRBD2 TRBJ2-1 TRBV24-1
CASSRQYNQPQHF TGTGCCAGCAGCCGACAGTACAATCAGCCCCAGCATTTT - - TRBJ1-5 TRBV7-9
CASSRDSSYEQYF TGTGCCAGCAGTAGGGACAGCTCCTACGAGCAGTACTTC few TRBD1 TRBJ2-7 TRBV12-3/TRBV12-4
CASRNPGSSYEQYF TGTGCCAGTAGAAATCCCGGTAGCTCCTACGAGCAGTACTTC - - TRBJ2-7 TRBV19
CASSLRDSHYTF TGTGCCAGCTCACTACGAGACAGCCACTACACCTTC once - TRBJ1-2 TRBV18
CASSDQPTANTGELFF TGTGCCAGCAGTGATCAACCGACAGCGAACACCGGGGAGCTGTTTTTT - - TRBJ2-2 TRBV2
CAWTRTLGPLHF TGTGCCTGGACCCGTACCCTGGGGCCCCTCCACTTT - - TRBJ1-6 TRBV30
CASSPQQGGTEAFF TGTGCCAGCAGTCCTCAACAGGGAGGGACTGAAGCTTTCTTT - - TRBJ1-1 TRBV28
CASTIGASGDYNEQFF TGTGCCAGCACCATAGGGGCTAGCGGGGATTACAATGAGCAGTTCTTC - TRBD2 TRBJ2-1 TRBV3-1/TRBV3-2
CASSLELATEAFF TGTGCCAGCAGCTTAGAACTTGCAACCGAAGCTTTCTTT - - TRBJ1-1 TRBV7-2
CASSQRLEGARDTQYF TGCGCCAGCAGCCAACGATTAGAGGGGGCCCGGGATACGCAGTATTTT - TRBD1 TRBJ2-3 TRBV4-3
CSVLLDRTFMNTEAFF TGCAGCGTCCTCCTGGACAGGACCTTTATGAACACTGAAGCTTTCTTT - TRBD1 TRBJ1-1 TRBV29-1
CASSLLGLSTGELFF TGCGCCAGCAGCTTGCTGGGACTCTCCACCGGGGAGCTGTTTTTT few - TRBJ2-2 TRBV5-1
CASSEEVGPKGSQYF TGTGCCAGCAGTGAAGAGGTCGGACCAAAGGGGTCCCAGTACTTC - - TRBJ2-5 TRBV6-1